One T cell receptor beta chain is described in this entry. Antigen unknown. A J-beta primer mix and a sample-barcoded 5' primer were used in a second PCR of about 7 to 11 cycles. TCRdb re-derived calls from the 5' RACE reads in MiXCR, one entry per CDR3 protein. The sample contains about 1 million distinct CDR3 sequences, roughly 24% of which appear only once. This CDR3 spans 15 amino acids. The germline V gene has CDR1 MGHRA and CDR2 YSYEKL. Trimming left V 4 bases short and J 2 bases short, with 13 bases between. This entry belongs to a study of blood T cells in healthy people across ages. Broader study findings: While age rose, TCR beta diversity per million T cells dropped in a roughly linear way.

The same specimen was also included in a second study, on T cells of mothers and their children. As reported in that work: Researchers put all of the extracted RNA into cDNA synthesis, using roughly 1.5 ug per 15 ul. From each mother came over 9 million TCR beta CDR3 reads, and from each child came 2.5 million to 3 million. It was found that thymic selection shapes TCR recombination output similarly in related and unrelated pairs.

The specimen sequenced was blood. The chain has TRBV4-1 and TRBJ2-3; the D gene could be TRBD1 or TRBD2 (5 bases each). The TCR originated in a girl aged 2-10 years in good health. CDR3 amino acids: CASSRDGKLTDTQYF. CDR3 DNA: TGCGCCAGCAGCCGGGACGGGAAACTCACAGATACGCAGTATTTT.